This TCR beta chain is drawn from a study of identical twins. The study's findings and limits: Invariant cells of the MAIT and iNKT types might have partly distorted the zero-insertion analyses. Conclusions leaned on cross-sectional statistical analysis and did not track the same donors over time. Cord blood beta clonotypes present at high abundance carried fewer insertions; no such pattern appeared in memory repertoires.

This clonotype was found a few times. Its antigen is not known. The ends lost 6 bases at V and 4 bases at J; junction bases unmatched: 18. The CDR3 contains 18 residues. From germline, CDR1 is MNHEY and CDR2 SVGEGT. The authors used template switching to add a universal primer site and gave cDNA unique molecular identifiers. TCRdb fed the 5' RACE reads into MiXCR, producing one record per CDR3 protein. The data contain about 240,000 distinct CDR3 sequences, about 10% of them singletons. Sample: memory T cells sorted from blood. The chain joins TRBV6-2 or TRBV6-3 to TRBJ2-7, with TRBD2 matching over 10 bases. The receptor was isolated from a man aged 50-60 years in good health. CDR3 loop: CASSYRRGSRLAGYEQYF. CDR3 DNA sequence: TGTGCCAGCAGCTACCGTAGGGGCTCGCGACTAGCGGGTTACGAGCAGTACTTC.